The 15 T cell receptor beta chains below come from one sample, sequenced in a study of T cell changes during pregnancy in multiple sclerosis. Clones were sequenced by immunoSEQ multiplex PCR, and TCRdb holds only the in-frame ones, with some missing. The sample carries tens of thousands of clones, roughly 92% recorded once. The sequences come from peripheral blood, collected in the second trimester of pregnancy. The receptor source for this set is a female donor with multiple sclerosis, enrolled in a pregnancy study.

The rearrangement uses TRBV13 and TRBJ2-1; TRBD2 agrees at 8 bases. The CDR3 covers 17 residues. The germline CDR1 and CDR2 sequences are PRHDT and FYEKMQ (reference sequence). V was pared by 5 bases and J by 1 base, with 10 bases of the junction left unmatched. The CDR3 spells CASSREGGRGSYNEQFF. CDR3 in DNA: TGTGCCAGCAGCCGGGAGGGGGGCCGGGGGTCCTACAATGAGCAGTTCTTC.

A remark on this clone: Germline and junction disagree at one end, which may indicate a read error. The chain links TRBV7-7 to TRBJ2-2, with a possible D match to TRBD2 (5 bases). This CDR3 spans 16 amino acids. Germline V gene lookup returns CDR1 SSHAT and CDR2 FNYEAQ (reference sequence). CDR3 sequence (DNA): TGTGCTAGCAGCTTAGTACTCTCGGGAATCACAGGGGAGCTGTTTTTT. Its protein is CASSLVLSGITGELFF.

The V gene is TRBV9, the J gene TRBJ2-6; TRBD1 matches 8 bases. Germline V lookup: CDR1 SGDLS, CDR2 YYNGEE. V lost 1 base to trimming and J lost 2 bases; unmatched junction nucleotides: 2. There are 16 residues in the CDR3. CDR3 residues: CASSVSGGPGANVLTF. CDR3 sequence (DNA): TGTGCCAGCAGCGTATCAGGGGGCCCTGGGGCCAACGTCCTGACTTTC.

The chain has TRBV19 and TRBJ1-1, with D perhaps TRBD1 (6 bases). CDR3 length equals 16 residues. V lost 3 bases and J 4 bases, leaving 18 bases between the germline ends. Germline lookup yields CDR1 LNHDA and CDR2 SQIVND (reference sequence). Written as DNA, the CDR3 is TGTGCCAGTAGTATGCCCGGGGGGGCGAGGGGCACTGAAGCTTTCTTT. Translated: CASSMPGGARGTEAFF.

This chain links TRBV30 with TRBJ2-1, with TRBD2 matching 7 bases. The CDR3 covers 17 residues. The germline V gene encodes CDR1 GTSNPN and CDR2 SVGIG (reference sequence). V lost 2 bases, J lost 1 base, and 11 bases stayed unmatched. This CDR3 reads CAWSSSGAGISYNEQFF. The CDR3 DNA follows: TGTGCCTGGAGTTCTAGCGGAGCTGGCATATCCTACAATGAGCAGTTCTTC.

V is TRBV5-4 and J is TRBJ2-1; 9 bases agree with TRBD1. The trim removed 2 bases at V and 3 bases at J, leaving 6 bases unmatched. The CDR3 extends over 16 amino acids. Germline lookup yields CDR1 SGHNT and CDR2 YYREEE (reference sequence). CDR3 nucleotide sequence: TGTGCCAGCAGCTTAGGGGGGACAGGGATCTACAATGAGCAGTTCTTC. Translation: CASSLGGTGIYNEQFF.

The chain uses TRBV5-5 and TRBJ2-3; D is uncertain. Trimming shortened V by 2 bases and J by 0 bases, and 7 bases separated the two germline ends. The CDR3 contains 14 residues. The germline V gene encodes CDR1 SGHKS and CDR2 YYEKEE (reference sequence). The CDR3 region is CASSFGGSTDTQYF. In DNA form, the CDR3 reads TGTGCCAGCAGCTTCGGCGGTAGCACAGATACGCAGTATTTT.

The chain recombines TRBV4-2 with TRBJ2-7, with TRBD2 matching over 10 bases. Trimming took 4 bases from V and 0 from J; bases not matched to a gene: 9. Germline V gene sequence: CDR1 LGHNA, CDR2 YNFKEQ. The CDR3 contains 17 residues. The CDR3 reads CASSLGWTSGGSYEQYF. The CDR3 region has the DNA TGTGCCAGCAGCCTAGGATGGACTAGCGGAGGCTCCTACGAGCAGTACTTC.

This sequence joins TRBV5-8 and TRBJ2-1; D is possibly TRBD1 (6 bases). Germline V gene data show CDR1 as SGHTS and CDR2 as YDEGEE. V lost 2 bases to trimming and J lost 0 bases, with 12 bases between them. This CDR3 is 16 amino acids long. The CDR3 protein is CASSFIGTYSYNEQFF. Written as DNA, the CDR3 is TGTGCCAGCAGCTTTATTGGGACATACTCCTACAATGAGCAGTTCTTC.

Worth noting for this clone: Just one base apart from a much larger clone, this may be a read error. Different DNA sequences within this sample yield the same CDR3. This chain uses TRBV10-1 with TRBJ2-1; D is unclear. Per the germline V gene, CDR1 is WNHNN and CDR2 is SYGVQD (reference sequence). CDR3 length equals 12 residues. The CDR3 sequence is CASSDRRNEQFF. The DNA of the CDR3 is TGCGCCAGCAGTGACCGGCGGAATGAACAGTTCTTC.

The rearrangement links TRBV29-1 to TRBJ2-5; D is possibly TRBD2 (6 bases). Trimming left V 3 bases short and J 1 base short, with 9 bases between. The CDR3 runs to 13 residues. Germline-derived CDR1 and CDR2 are SQVTM and ANQGSEA. The CDR3 bases are TGCAGCGTTGAGGGGGAGGTCCAAGAGACCCAGTACTTC. Its protein is CSVEGEVQETQYF. Variable domain in full (rest from reference TRBV29-1 and TRBJ2-5): SAVISQKPSRDICQRGTSLTIQCQVDSQVTMMFWYRQQPGQSLTLIATANQGSEATYESGFVIDKFPISRPNLTFSTLTVSNMSPEDSSIYLCSVEGEVQETQYFGPGTRLLVL.

The chain carries TRBV6-5 and TRBJ2-7, with D possibly TRBD1 on 6 matching bases. The CDR3 runs to 12 residues. V lost 6 bases and J 5 bases, leaving 11 bases between the germline ends. Per the germline V gene, CDR1 is MNHEY and CDR2 is SVGAGI. The CDR3 bases are TGTGCCAGCAGCCGGGACAAAGACGAGCAGTACTTC. Protein sequence: CASSRDKDEQYF.

The CDR3, as DNA: TGTGCCAGCAGCTCTAGAACTGGGGGCGTGAGTGAAAAACTGTTTTTT. Protein product: CASSSRTGGVSEKLFF. The chain combines TRBV7-6 with TRBJ1-4, with a weak D call TRBD1 (6 bases). Per the germline V gene, CDR1 is SGHVS and CDR2 is FNYEAQ. This CDR3 spans 16 amino acids. Between the trimmed V and J ends, which lost 4 bases and 7 bases, there was a span of 19 bases.

V and J are TRBV21-1 and TRBJ2-7; the table gives TRBD2 as D, unverified against the DNA. TRBV21-1 is a documented pseudogene. The CDR3 length is 17 residues. The CDR3 is CASSRGFGRDHPYEQYF. DNA for the CDR3: TGTGCCAGCAGCAGGGGATTCGGGAGGGACCACCCCTACGAGCAGTACTTC.

The V call is TRBV5-1, the J call TRBJ2-3, with 9 bases identical to TRBD2. V lost 0 bases and J lost 6; bases outside the gene matches: 11. The CDR3 totals 17 residues. Germline lookup yields CDR1 SGHRS and CDR2 YFSETQ. The CDR3 coding sequence is TGCGCCAGCAGCTTGGGTTCTAGCGGGACATACGCGGATACGCAGTATTTT. Its protein product is CASSLGSSGTYADTQYF. Using reference TRBV5-1 and TRBJ2-3 for the parts outside the CDR3, the full variable domain is KAGVTQTPRYLIKTRGQQVTLSCSPISGHRSVSWYQQTPGQGLQFLFEYFSETQRNKGNFPGRFSGRQFSNSRSEMNVSTLELGDSALYLCASSLGSSGTYADTQYFGPGTRLTVL.